This T cell receptor (beta chain) comes out of a study of T cell changes during pregnancy in multiple sclerosis. The method was immunoSEQ multiplex PCR; TCRdb's version includes in-frame clones alone and lacks a portion of them. The sample consists of more than 95,000 clones, about 91% of them appearing once. Trimming shortened V by 5 bases and J by 7 bases, and 18 bases separated the two germline ends. Per the germline V gene, CDR1 is KGHSH and CDR2 is LQKENI. The length of the CDR3 is 14 residues. The sample consisted of peripheral blood, taken after pregnancy. This receptor was taken from a female donor with multiple sclerosis, enrolled in a pregnancy study. This chain links TRBV18 with TRBJ2-7; possible D gene TRBD1, 6 bases. CDR3 protein: CASSDSAGVLEQYF. The CDR3 DNA reads TGTGCCAGCTCAGACTCCGCAGGGGTGTTGGAGCAGTACTTC. Filled out from reference TRBV18 and TRBJ2-7, the complete variable domain reads NAGVMQNPRHLVRRRGQEARLRCSPMKGHSHVYWYRQLPEEGLKFMVYLQKENIIDESGMPKERFSAEFPKEGPSILRIQQVVRGDSAAYFCASSDSAGVLEQYFGPGTRLTVT.